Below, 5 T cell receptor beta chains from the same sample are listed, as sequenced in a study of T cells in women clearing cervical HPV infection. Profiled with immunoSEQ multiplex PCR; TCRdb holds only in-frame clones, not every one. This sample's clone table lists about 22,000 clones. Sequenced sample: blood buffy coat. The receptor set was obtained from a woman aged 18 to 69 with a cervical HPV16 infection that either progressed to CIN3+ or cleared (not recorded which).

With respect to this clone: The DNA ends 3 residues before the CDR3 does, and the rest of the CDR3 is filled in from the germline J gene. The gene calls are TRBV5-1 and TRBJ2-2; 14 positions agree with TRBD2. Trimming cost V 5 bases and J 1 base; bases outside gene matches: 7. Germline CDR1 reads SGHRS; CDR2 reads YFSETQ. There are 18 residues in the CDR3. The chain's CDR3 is CASRSGTSGRWNTGELFF. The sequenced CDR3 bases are TGCGCCAGCAGATCTGGGACTAGCGGGAGATGGAACACCGGGGAG.

The sequenced part of the CDR3 DNA is TGTGCCAGCAGTTACAACAGAGAAGGC. It yields the protein CASSYNREG. The entire CDR3 sequence reads CASSYNREGYTF. The rearrangement links TRBV6-2 or TRBV6-3 to TRBJ1-2; D is unresolved. The CDR3 is cut off 3 residues early in the read; its end comes from the germline J gene. CDR3 length: 12 residues. Germline V gene data show CDR1 as MNHEY and CDR2 as SVGEGT.

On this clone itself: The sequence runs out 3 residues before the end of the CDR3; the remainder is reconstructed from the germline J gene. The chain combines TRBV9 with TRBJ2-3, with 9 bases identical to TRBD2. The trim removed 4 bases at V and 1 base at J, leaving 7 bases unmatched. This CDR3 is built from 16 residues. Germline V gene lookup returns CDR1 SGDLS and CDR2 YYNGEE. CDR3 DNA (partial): TGTGCCAGCAGCATTAGCGGGGGTGTGGGCACAGATACG. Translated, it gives CASSISGGVGTDT. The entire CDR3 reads CASSISGGVGTDTQYF.

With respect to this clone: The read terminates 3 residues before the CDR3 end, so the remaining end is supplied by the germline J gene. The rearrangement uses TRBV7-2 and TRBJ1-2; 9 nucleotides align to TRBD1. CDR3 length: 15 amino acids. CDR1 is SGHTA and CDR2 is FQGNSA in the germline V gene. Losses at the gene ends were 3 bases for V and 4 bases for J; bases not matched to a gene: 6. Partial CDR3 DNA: TGTGCCAGCAGCTTTTCAGGACAGGGGTCCTATGGC. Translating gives CASSFSGQGSYG. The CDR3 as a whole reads CASSFSGQGSYGYTF.

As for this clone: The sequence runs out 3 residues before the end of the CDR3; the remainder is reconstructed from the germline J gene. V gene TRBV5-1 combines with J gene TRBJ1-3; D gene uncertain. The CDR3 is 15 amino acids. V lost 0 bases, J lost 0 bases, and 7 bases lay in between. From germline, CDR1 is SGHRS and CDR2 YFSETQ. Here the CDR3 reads CASSLDWFSGNTIYF. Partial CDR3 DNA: TGCGCCAGCAGCTTGGACTGGTTCTCTGGAAACACC. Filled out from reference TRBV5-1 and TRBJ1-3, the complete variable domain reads KAGVTQTPRYLIKTRGQQVTLSCSPISGHRSVSWYQQTPGQGLQFLFEYFSETQRNKGNFPGRFSGRQFSNSRSEMNVSTLELGDSALYLCASSLDWFSGNTIYFGEGSWLTVV.